The 10 T cell receptor beta chains below all came from one sample that was sequenced in a study of identical twins. TCRdb processed the 5' RACE reads anew with MiXCR; each CDR3 protein has one entry. This table has under 400,000 distinct CDR3 sequences, 9% appearing once. Sequencing input: naive T cells sorted from blood. These receptors originate from a woman between 50 and 59 years old in good health.

In its sample, this clonotype was seen many times. CDR3 nucleotides: TGTGCCAGCCAGGACCACCTCGGACTAGCGGGAGAGACCCAGTACTTC. This gives the protein CASQDHLGLAGETQYF. The chain employs TRBV3-1 and TRBJ2-5, with TRBD2 identical over 11 bases. Germline-derived CDR1 and CDR2 are LGHDT and YNNKEL (reference sequence). Trimming removed 8 bases from V and 4 bases from J; junction bases left unmatched: 12. The CDR3 has 16 amino acids.

This clonotype has a count of ten or more. V is TRBV7-9 and J is TRBJ1-1; the D gene is possibly TRBD1 (5 bases). The V end was cut by 5 bases, the J end by 0 bases, with 7 bases between. The CDR3 covers 13 residues. The germline V gene has CDR1 SEHNR and CDR2 FQNEAQ (reference sequence). The CDR3 DNA sequence: TGTGCCAGCAGCGAGGACATGAACACTGAAGCTTTCTTT. It is translated as CASSEDMNTEAFF. Filled out from reference TRBV7-9 and TRBJ1-1, the complete variable domain reads DTGVSQNPRHKITKRGQNVTFRCDPISEHNRLYWYRQTLGQGPEFLTYFQNEAQLEKSRLLSDRFSAERPKGSFSTLEIQRTEQGDSAMYLCASSEDMNTEAFFGQGTRLTVV.

This clonotype showed up just a few times. CDR3 loop: CASLLVSERSYEQYF. The CDR3 DNA follows: TGCGCCAGCCTGCTGGTTAGCGAACGCTCCTACGAGCAGTACTTC. The chain recombines TRBV10-2 with TRBJ2-7; the D gene is possibly TRBD2 (5 bases). Trimming cost V 8 bases and J 0 bases, with 17 bases left between them. The germline gives CDR1 WSHSY, CDR2 SAAADI. The CDR3 length is 15 residues.

This clonotype was seen a few times. The chain couples TRBV6-6 to TRBJ2-5, with 8 nucleotides matching TRBD2. Germline values: CDR1 MNHNY, CDR2 SVGAGI (reference sequence). V lost 6 bases, J lost 1 base, and 4 bases stayed unmatched. The CDR3 totals 14 residues. This CDR3 reads CASRSGGSQETQYF. In DNA, the CDR3 is TGTGCCAGCAGAAGCGGGGGAAGCCAAGAGACCCAGTACTTC.

This clonotype showed up many times. V is TRBV6-4 and J is TRBJ2-3; tentative D call: TRBD2 (6 bases). Germline V gene data show CDR1 as MRHNA and CDR2 as SNTAGT. The germline V and J ends were trimmed by 2 bases and 2 bases, with 11 bases remaining between them. This CDR3 has 15 amino acids. The CDR3 DNA follows: TGTGCCAGCAGTGACGGACGGGAGCCCACAGATACGCAGTATTTT. This sequence encodes CASSDGREPTDTQYF.

This clonotype was counted only a few times. This chain connects TRBV30 to TRBJ1-1; a possible D gene is TRBD1 (5 bases). From germline, CDR1 is GTSNPN and CDR2 SVGIG (reference sequence). This CDR3 comprises 14 residues. V lost 4 bases to trimming and J lost 5 bases, with 17 bases between them. Written as DNA, the CDR3 is TGTGCCTGGATTCCAGGGATCCTACGGACTGAAGCTTTCTTT. Protein product: CAWIPGILRTEAFF.

V gene TRBV7-2 combines with J gene TRBJ2-5; TRBD1 aligns across 8 bases. This CDR3 contains 14 residues. Trimming took 3 bases from V and 3 from J; bases not matched to a gene: 3. In germline, CDR1 is SGHTA, CDR2 FQGNSA. CDR3 amino acids: CASSFQGAEETQYF. In DNA, the CDR3 is TGTGCCAGCAGCTTTCAGGGGGCTGAAGAGACCCAGTACTTC.

The genes are TRBV9 and TRBJ2-1; 7 bases line up with TRBD2. Unmatched junction bases numbered 11, after V lost 3 bases and J lost 8 bases. The germline gives CDR1 SGDLS, CDR2 YYNGEE. This CDR3 comprises 15 residues. The CDR3 region is CASSALAGTSHEQFF. For the CDR3, the DNA is TGTGCCAGCAGCGCCTTAGCGGGCACTTCCCATGAGCAGTTCTTC.

The chain carries TRBV24-1 and TRBJ1-2; D perhaps matches TRBD1 (5 bases). With 4 bases removed from V and 8 bases from J, the gap between germline ends came to 10 bases. Germline V CDR1 and CDR2: KGHDR, SFDVKD. This CDR3 spans 12 amino acids. The CDR3: CATSEGLYGYTF. CDR3 DNA: TGTGCCACCAGTGAGGGACTGTACGGCTACACCTTC.

With regard to this clonotype: A junction boundary mismatches the germline segment, possibly from a read error. The CDR3 protein is CPSTVLTGSDRKETQYF. CDR3 nucleotide sequence: TGTCCCAGCACCGTCCTTACGGGGAGTGACCGGAAAGAGACCCAGTACTTC. The chain employs TRBV3-1 and TRBJ2-5; possibly TRBD2 for D (5 bases). Germline-derived CDR1 and CDR2 are LGHDT and YNNKEL (reference sequence). The CDR3 is made up of 17 amino acids.